The entry below describes one T cell receptor beta chain. Germline loops: CDR1 KGHDR, CDR2 SFDVKD. This CDR3 has 13 residues. The V end was cut by 3 bases, the J end by 6 bases, with 10 bases between. Original processing methods: Amplification from reference gene primers served as the basis for estimated nucleated cell counts. The assay was immunoSEQ multiplex PCR, and TCRdb's table has in-frame clones only and misses some. That table gives V, J and clone size, and the DNA gave D and trimming. This sample yields more than 200,000 clones, of which around 80% are seen a single time; roughly 8.8% belongs to the top ten. The data derive from a study of blood T cell repertoires in COVID-19. Across the study: Donors in the United States, Italy and Spain gave samples during acute or convalescent COVID-19. Sources were T cells, B-cell-depleted T cells, or PBMCs; the material itself was cDNA or gDNA.

The receptor's source is a man aged 35 to 55 with active or convalescent COVID-19. The rearrangement uses TRBV24-1 and TRBJ1-2, with D uncertain. The sequencing sample was made of peripheral blood. The CDR3 DNA reads TGTGCCACCAGTGATGCTCTATTGGATGGCTACACCTTC. Translating it yields CATSDALLDGYTF.